This T cell receptor beta chain was retrieved from a study of cytotoxic CD8 clonotypes in ibrutinib-treated CLL. Study information: Productive templates averaged 255,043 per sample, and productive rearrangements 85,000 to 100,000. Regarding the study as a whole: Starting clonality was above that of age-matched healthy donors and tracked circulating CD8+ T-cell counts. There were few public clonotypes, and on treatment they contracted or stayed stable. Clonality climbed at ibrutinib response, then dropped toward baseline at progression.

This clone was found a few times. Antigen specificity is unknown. V lost 4 bases and J lost 10, with 19 bases in between. Germline-derived CDR1 and CDR2 are MDHEN and SYDVKM. The CDR3 spans 14 residues. Generated by immunoSEQ multiplex PCR, the TCRdb table keeps only in-frame clones and is missing some. There are a few hundred thousand clones in the sample; over 55% occur only once, and 6.3% lies in the top ten. The chain couples TRBV28 to TRBJ1-2, with a weak D call TRBD1 (6 bases). The sequences come from PBMCs, collected after 36 months of ibrutinib treatment. This sequence originates from a human donor with chronic lymphocytic leukemia. CDR3 residues: CASSSEGQTHVYTF. CDR3 coding DNA: TGTGCCAGCAGTTCGGAAGGACAGACCCATGTCTACACCTTC.